A single T cell receptor (beta chain) is shown here with its context. Its antigen remains unidentified. The data are from a study of cytomegalovirus exposure and HLA in healthy donors. Study results and limitations: In an earlier analysis, in 587 donors, most V segments appeared productive either ~90% or ~30% of the time.

Vbeta (60) and Jbeta (13) primers were used in the PCR. TCRdb's table, derived via immunoSEQ multiplex PCR, lists solely in-frame clones and lacks some. There are 55,000 to 85,000 clones in the sample; less than 80% occur only once, and more than 2.5% lies in the top ten. The germline CDR1 and CDR2 sequences are SGHNT and YYREEE (reference sequence). Trimming took 4 bases from V and 6 from J; bases not matched to a gene: 5. The CDR3 has 13 amino acids. The source is a woman aged 50 to 60 in good health and CMV-seronegative. Sequencing was done on a sample of PBMCs. This sequence joins TRBV5-4 and TRBJ2-7, with TRBD1 matching 9 bases. The CDR3 loop reads CASSADRGTEQYF. The CDR3 DNA is TGTGCCAGCAGCGCGGACAGGGGTACCGAGCAGTACTTC.